This is a list of T cell receptor beta chains from one sample in a study of blood T cell repertoires in COVID-19. Assay used: immunoSEQ multiplex PCR; TCRdb lists only in-frame clones, some missing. The profile shows around 180,000 clones, about 90% of them singletons. Material for sequencing was peripheral blood. These receptors originate from a middle-aged man with active or convalescent COVID-19. CDR3s include the opening cysteine and the closing phenylalanine or tryptophan. A D gene is named only where the DNA matches it firmly. Clone size is shown for a subset of rows, as once, few, many or a class of expanded clone.

V	length	D	size	J	DNA	CDR3
TRBV5-4	16	TRBD2	.	TRBJ2-5	TGTGCCAGCAGCAAGGGACTAGCGGGGCCACAAGAGACCCAGTACTTC	CASSKGLAGPQETQYF
TRBV6-5	13	.	.	TRBJ2-5	TGTGCCAGCACCCAGGAGGGGCAAGGGACCCAGTACTTC	CASTQEGQGTQYF
TRBV4-2	17	.	once	TRBJ2-3	TGTGCCAGCAGCCAAGATCTCGGAGGGGCCAGCACAGATACGCAGTATTTT	CASSQDLGGASTDTQYF
TRBV7-9	14	.	.	TRBJ1-1	TGTGCCAGCAGCGAGGACAGCCTGAACACTGAAGCTTTCTTT	CASSEDSLNTEAFF
TRBV5-1	14	.	few	TRBJ2-7	TGCGCCAGCAGCACCGGACTAACTCCCCACGAGCAGTACTTC	CASSTGLTPHEQYF
TRBV6-5	14	.	.	TRBJ2-7	TGTGCCAGCAGTTACTCTCGGGGAACCGGTGAGCAGTACTTC	CASSYSRGTGEQYF
TRBV6-2/TRBV6-3	15	TRBD1	.	TRBJ1-5	TGTGCCAGCAGTCCGCCGGGACAGCCCAATCAGCCCCAGCATTTT	CASSPPGQPNQPQHF
TRBV4-3	18	.	.	TRBJ2-1	TGCGCCAGCAGCCAAGAGCTCTCGGACACCCGATGGCCATCTGAGCAGTTCTTC	CASSQELSDTRWPSEQFF
TRBV28	13	TRBD1	.	TRBJ1-5	TGTGCCGGAAAACGACAGGGGAATCAGCCCCAGCATTTT	CAGKRQGNQPQHF
TRBV4-2	16	TRBD2	many	TRBJ2-3	TGTGCCAGCAGCCAAGATATAAGCGGGGGGTCAGATACGCAGTATTTT	CASSQDISGGSDTQYF
TRBV3-1/TRBV3-2	17	TRBD1	.	TRBJ1-5	TGTGCCAGCAGCCAATCCCCCGGACAGGGCAACAATCAGCCCCAGCATTTT	CASSQSPGQGNNQPQHF
TRBV11-2	17	.	.	TRBJ1-1	TGTGCCAGCAGCTTAGTATCCCCTCGCGTTATGAACACTGAAGCTTTCTTT	CASSLVSPRVMNTEAFF
TRBV10-1	14	.	.	TRBJ2-2	TGCGCCAGCAGTGAGTCGCGGAGACCCGGGGAGCTGTTTTTT	CASSESRRPGELFF
TRBV2	14	TRBD1	.	TRBJ1-2	TGTGCCAGCCATTCCTTCGAGACAGGGAGCGGCTACACCTTC	CASHSFETGSGYTF
TRBV2	14	TRBD2	.	TRBJ2-2	TGTGCCAGCAGGCTAGCGGGGAACACCGGGGAGCTGTTTTTT	CASRLAGNTGELFF
TRBV7-9	16	TRBD1	.	TRBJ1-6	TGTGCCAGCAGCTTACAGGGGGCTTCCTATAATTCACCCCTCCACTTT	CASSLQGASYNSPLHF